Listed here is a single T cell receptor beta chain. What it binds is unknown. Some clones are missing from TCRdb's copy, which holds only in-frame ones; the method was immunoSEQ multiplex PCR. Of roughly 120,000 clones in the sample, more than 85% were seen once. These data belong to a study of T cell responses to AZD1222 COVID-19 vaccine. Study-level points and caveats: The study reported that nearly half of spike-specific TCRs target unmutated variant regions. Clonal diversity may have been underestimated in mostly white British donors.

With 5 bases removed from V and 4 bases from J, the gap between germline ends came to 16 bases. Germline V lookup: CDR1 SEHNR, CDR2 FQNEAQ (reference sequence). This CDR3 contains 15 residues. The input for sequencing was peripheral blood, taken on day 0 of AZD1222 vaccination. The chain combines TRBV7-9 with TRBJ2-3; D possibly matches TRBD1 or TRBD2 (5 bases each). The source is an adult in good health. The CDR3 DNA reads TGTGCCAGCAGCGGGGGACCCCGCCACCCAGATACGCAGTATTTT. This translates into CASSGGPRHPDTQYF.